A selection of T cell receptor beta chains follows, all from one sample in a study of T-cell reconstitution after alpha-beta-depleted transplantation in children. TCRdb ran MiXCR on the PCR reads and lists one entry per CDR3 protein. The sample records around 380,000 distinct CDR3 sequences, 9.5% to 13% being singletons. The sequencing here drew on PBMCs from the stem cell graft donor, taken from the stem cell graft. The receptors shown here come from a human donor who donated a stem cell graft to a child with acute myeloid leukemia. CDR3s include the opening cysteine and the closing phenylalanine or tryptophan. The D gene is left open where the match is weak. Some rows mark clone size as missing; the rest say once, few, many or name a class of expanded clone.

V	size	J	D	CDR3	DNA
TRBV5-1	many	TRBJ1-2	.	CASSLEGSGYTF	TGCGCCAGCAGCTTGGAGGGGAGCGGCTACACCTTC
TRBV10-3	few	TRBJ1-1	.	CAISEGRVGTTEAFF	TGTGCCATCAGTGAAGGGAGGGTGGGGACCACTGAAGCTTTCTTT
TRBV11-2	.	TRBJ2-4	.	CASSPLAVAKNIQYF	TGTGCCAGCAGCCCCCTCGCGGTAGCCAAAAACATTCAGTACTTC
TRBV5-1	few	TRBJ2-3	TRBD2	CASSLAPSGGTDTQYF	TGCGCCAGCAGCTTGGCCCCCAGCGGGGGCACAGATACGCAGTATTTT
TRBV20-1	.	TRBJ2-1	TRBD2	CSANPAGTSMVF	TGCAGTGCTAACCCAGCCGGGACTAGTATGGTCTTC
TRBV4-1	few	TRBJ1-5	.	CASSQVGSNQPQHF	TGCGCCAGCAGCCAAGTCGGCAGCAATCAGCCCCAGCATTTT
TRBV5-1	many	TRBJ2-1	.	CASSLRQMGYNEQFF	TGCGCCAGCAGCTTGAGGCAGATGGGCTACAATGAGCAGTTCTTC
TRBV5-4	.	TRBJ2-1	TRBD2	CASSLDYGTSGRGEQFF	TGTGCCAGCAGCTTGGATTATGGGACTAGCGGGAGGGGTGAGCAGTTCTTC
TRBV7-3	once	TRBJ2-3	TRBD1	CASSPWTGRTDTQYF	TGTGCCAGCAGCCCCTGGACAGGACGTACAGATACGCAGTATTTT
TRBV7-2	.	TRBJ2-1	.	CATTPDHYNEQFF	TGTGCCACTACACCTGACCATTACAATGAGCAGTTCTTC
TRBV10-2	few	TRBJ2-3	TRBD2	CASSETPAGADTQYF	TGCGCCAGCAGTGAGACTCCAGCGGGGGCTGATACGCAGTATTTT
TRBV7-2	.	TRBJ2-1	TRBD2	CASSLGAGVHNEQFF	TGTGCCAGCAGCTTAGGAGCGGGAGTTCACAATGAGCAGTTCTTC
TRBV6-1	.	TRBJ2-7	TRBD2	CASSRPTSRTTYEQYF	TGTGCCAGCAGCCGACCGACTAGCAGGACCACCTACGAGCAGTACTTC
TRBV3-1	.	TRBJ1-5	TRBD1	CASSQSFDRERSNQPQHF	TGTGCCAGCAGCCAATCCTTCGACAGGGAAAGGAGCAATCAGCCCCAGCATTTT
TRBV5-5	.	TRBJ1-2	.	CASSRTGGADGYTF	TGTGCCAGCAGCAGAACTGGGGGCGCTGATGGCTACACCTTC
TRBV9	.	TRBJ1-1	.	CASSVVTETTEAFF	TGTGCCAGCAGCGTCGTCACCGAGACTACTGAAGCTTTCTTT
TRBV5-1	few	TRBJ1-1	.	CASSLALEGFSTKNTEAFF	TGCGCCAGCAGCTTGGCCTTGGAGGGTTTTTCGACAAAGAACACTGAAGCTTTCTTT
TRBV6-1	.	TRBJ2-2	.	CASSNLMHAGELFF	TGTGCCAGCAGCAACCTTATGCATGCCGGGGAGCTGTTTTTT
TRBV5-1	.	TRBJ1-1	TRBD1	CASSLLSGTGMNTEAFF	TGCGCCAGCAGCTTGCTATCCGGGACAGGGATGAACACTGAAGCTTTCTTT
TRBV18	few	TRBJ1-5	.	CASSPGPGPYSNQPQHF	TGTGCCAGCTCACCTGGGCCAGGGCCTTATAGCAATCAGCCCCAGCATTTT
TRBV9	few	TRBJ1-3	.	CASSVGPAEVGNTIYF	TGTGCCAGCAGCGTAGGTCCGGCAGAGGTGGGAAACACCATATATTTT
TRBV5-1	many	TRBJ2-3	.	CASSEDYITDTQYF	TGCGCCAGCAGTGAGGACTACATCACAGATACGCAGTATTTT
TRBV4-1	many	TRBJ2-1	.	CASSQDPGSYNEQFF	TGCGCCAGCAGCCAAGATCCGGGCTCCTACAATGAGCAGTTCTTC
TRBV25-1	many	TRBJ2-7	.	CASSENGEAPVAGYEQYF	TGTGCCAGCAGTGAAAATGGGGAAGCCCCCGTAGCCGGCTACGAGCAGTACTTC
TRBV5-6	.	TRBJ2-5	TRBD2	CASSETSGWYQETQYF	TGTGCCAGCAGCGAAACTAGCGGTTGGTACCAAGAGACCCAGTACTTC
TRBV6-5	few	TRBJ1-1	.	CASSYAGAGTEAFF	TGTGCCAGCAGTTACGCGGGAGCCGGCACTGAAGCTTTCTTT
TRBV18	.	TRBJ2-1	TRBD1	CASSPQEGGGTNNEQFF	TGTGCCAGCTCACCACAGGAAGGGGGCGGCACCAACAATGAGCAGTTCTTC
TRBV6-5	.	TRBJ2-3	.	CASSSRLLTDTQYF	TGTGCCAGCAGTTCCCGACTCCTCACAGATACGCAGTATTTT
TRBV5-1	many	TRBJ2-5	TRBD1	CASSPGTGQETQYF	TGCGCCAGCAGCCCCGGGACAGGGCAAGAGACCCAGTACTTC
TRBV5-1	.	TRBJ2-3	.	CASSRMQGYTDTQYF	TGCGCCAGCAGCCGAATGCAGGGTTATACAGATACGCAGTATTTT
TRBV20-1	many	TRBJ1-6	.	CSARDSAAGDSPLHF	TGCAGTGCTAGAGATTCCGCGGCAGGGGATTCACCCCTCCACTTT
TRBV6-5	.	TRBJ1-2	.	CASSYYAGQGYGYTF	TGTGCCAGCAGTTACTATGCAGGGCAGGGCTATGGCTACACCTTC